One and the same sample provided the 25 T cell receptor beta chains below, sequenced in a study of T cell repertoires in cytomegalovirus infection. TCRdb re-derived calls from the reads in MiXCR, one entry per CDR3 protein. The data contain 150,000 to 200,000 distinct CDR3 sequences, about 21% of them seen just once; the ten biggest clones take up less than 3.5%. Sequenced: PBMCs. These receptors were obtained from a human donor in good health (CMV status not recorded). Some clones in this sample may be carry-over from other donors' samples.

V gene TRBV6-5 combines with J gene TRBJ2-3; D perhaps matches TRBD2 (5 bases). The CDR3 runs to 14 residues. Trimming cost V 4 bases and J 2 bases, with 10 bases left between them. Germline CDR1 MNHEY, CDR2 SVGAGI. The CDR3 sequence: CASSFREYTDTQYF. CDR3 coding DNA: TGTGCCAGCAGTTTCCGGGAATACACAGATACGCAGTATTTT.

The chain joins TRBV4-1 to TRBJ2-7, with D perhaps matching TRBD1 (5 bases). Trimming pared 2 bases from V and 6 bases from J, leaving 23 bases between. Germline V gives CDR1 MGHRA, CDR2 YSYEKL. The CDR3 extends over 17 amino acids. The CDR3 sequence: CASSQTGPDVLGLEQYF. In DNA form, the CDR3 reads TGCGCCAGCAGCCAAACAGGCCCAGACGTCCTAGGGCTCGAGCAGTACTTC.

V and J are TRBV7-2 and TRBJ2-1; TRBD2 matches 11 bases. CDR1 and CDR2 from the germline V gene are SGHTA and FQGNSA. The CDR3 length is 16 residues. J gave up 7 bases and V 3 bases, and 8 bases lay outside the gene matches. CDR3 region: CASSLVLAGGKNEQFF. DNA of the CDR3: TGTGCCAGCAGCTTGGTCCTAGCGGGAGGTAAGAATGAGCAGTTCTTC.

This clonotype was recorded a few times. This chain links TRBV11-2 with TRBJ1-2, with D possibly matching TRBD1 (5 bases). CDR1 is SGHAT, CDR2 FQNNGV, per germline. The CDR3 sequence is 15 residues long. Trimming pared 2 bases from V and 2 bases from J, leaving 12 bases between. CDR3 DNA: TGTGCCAGCAGCTTATCGACAGACCCGAACTATGGCTACACCTTC. Amino acid sequence: CASSLSTDPNYGYTF.

The chain combines TRBV6-6 with TRBJ1-5; D gene ambiguous. Germline CDR1 reads MNHNY; CDR2 reads SVGAGI (reference sequence). V was pared by 7 bases and J by 5 bases, with 9 bases between. CDR3 length: 12 amino acids. The CDR3 protein is CASKAPDQPQHF. The CDR3 bases are TGTGCCAGCAAAGCTCCCGATCAGCCCCAGCATTTT.

This clonotype was found many times. The V gene is TRBV7-2, the J gene TRBJ2-7; 12 nucleotides align to TRBD1. The CDR3 length is 15 residues. Germline loops: CDR1 SGHTA, CDR2 FQGNSA. V was clipped by 8 bases and J by 6 bases; unmatched bases: 11. CDR3 bases: TGTGCCAGCCGCCCGCCGGGGACAGGGGGCCCCGAGCAGTACTTC. Protein: CASRPPGTGGPEQYF.

This clonotype occurred a few times. The chain has TRBV28 and TRBJ2-6, with TRBD1 matching over 7 bases. Germline CDR1 reads MDHEN; CDR2 reads SYDVKM. After removal of 3 bases from V and 1 base from J, the junction contained 3 bases not matched to a gene. The CDR3 length is 16 residues. CDR3 DNA sequence: TGTGCCAGCAGTTTGAAGGGGGCGTCTGGGGCCAACGTCCTGACTTTC. Its translation: CASSLKGASGANVLTF.

This clonotype showed up many times. V and J are TRBV7-2 and TRBJ1-2, with D possibly matching TRBD1 (6 bases). Trimming removed 5 bases from V and 9 bases from J, with 19 bases in between. CDR1 is SGHTA and CDR2 is FQGNSA in the germline V gene. The CDR3 runs to 14 residues. The CDR3 loop is CASSHRGGPIRYTF. DNA of the CDR3: TGTGCCAGCAGCCATCGCGGGGGCCCGATACGCTACACCTTC.

This rearrangement joins TRBV7-3 to TRBJ1-6; D call uncertain. V gave up 5 bases and J gave up 7 bases, with 9 bases separating them. Germline CDR1 reads SGHTA; CDR2 reads FQGTGA. This CDR3 has 13 amino acids. CDR3 region: CASSSSLNSPLHF. In nucleotides, the CDR3 is TGTGCCAGCAGCAGCAGCCTCAATTCACCCCTCCACTTT.

The chain joins TRBV5-1 to TRBJ1-1, with a tentative D call TRBD1 (6 bases). The V gene lost 3 bases and the J gene lost 6 bases, with 9 bases spanning the gap. CDR1 and CDR2 (germline): SGHRS, YFSETQ. CDR3 length: 12 residues. As DNA, the CDR3 is TGCGCCAGCAGCTACGGGGGCCCTGAAGCTTTCTTT. Translating it yields CASSYGGPEAFF.

This chain links TRBV5-1 with TRBJ2-7; a weak D match, TRBD1 (5 bases). This CDR3 is built from 14 residues. From germline, CDR1 is SGHRS and CDR2 YFSETQ. With 1 base removed from V and 2 bases from J, the gap between germline ends came to 10 bases. For the CDR3, the DNA is TGCGCCAGCAGCTTGCTGTCAGGGCCCTACGAGCAGTACTTC. It translates to CASSLLSGPYEQYF.

This clonotype was detected ten times or more. The chain combines TRBV7-2 with TRBJ1-5, with 9 bases aligning to TRBD1. This CDR3 is built from 17 residues. CDR1 and CDR2 from the germline V gene are SGHTA and FQGNSA. Unmatched junction bases numbered 12, after V lost 5 bases and J lost 4 bases. The CDR3 sequence: CASSPGGAQGANQPQHF. CDR3 nucleotide sequence: TGTGCCAGCAGCCCGGGGGGGGCACAGGGGGCTAATCAGCCCCAGCATTTT.

Many counts were recorded for this clonotype. The chain carries TRBV12-5 and TRBJ2-3; TRBD1 is a possible D gene (6 bases). This CDR3 has 12 amino acids. Germline V lookup: CDR1 LGHNT, CDR2 FRNRAP. Trimming cost V 6 bases and J 6 bases, with 10 bases left between them. CDR3 residues: CASGTGWDTQYF. For the CDR3, the DNA is TGTGCTAGTGGGACAGGTTGGGATACGCAGTATTTT.

This clonotype has more than one count but fewer than ten. This chain connects TRBV7-9 to TRBJ2-5; 8 nucleotides line up with TRBD2. The CDR3 sequence is 15 residues long. Per germline, CDR1 SEHNR and CDR2 FQNEAQ (reference sequence). V trimming: 7 bases; J trimming: 5 bases; junction bases outside the gene matches: 12. The CDR3 here is CASNLLAGGGETQYF. CDR3 sequence (DNA): TGTGCCAGCAACCTCCTTGCGGGGGGTGGGGAGACCCAGTACTTC.

About this clonotype: Just one base apart from a much larger clone, this may be a read error. The chain carries TRBV28 and TRBJ2-1; D gene ambiguous. Germline V gives CDR1 MDHEN, CDR2 SYDVKM. Trimming took 7 bases from V and 10 from J, leaving 14 bases between them. CDR3 length equals 12 residues. The CDR3, as DNA: TGTGCCAGCAATCGGGCCCTAGGGGAGCAGTTCTTC. Translation gives CASNRALGEQFF.

This clonotype was recorded at least ten times. The chain is built from TRBV7-3 and TRBJ2-3, with D unresolved. Trimming took off 5 bases at V and 2 bases at J, with 17 bases between the two ends. This CDR3 is built from 16 residues. Germline values: CDR1 SGHTA, CDR2 FQGTGA. CDR3 sequence reads: CASSRGPPSYTDTQYF. In nucleotides, the CDR3 is TGTGCCAGCAGCCGCGGACCACCTTCATACACAGATACGCAGTATTTT.

This clonotype was found once. The rearrangement joins TRBV7-4 to TRBJ2-1; 8 positions match TRBD2. Germline V gene data show CDR1 as SGHVT and CDR2 as SQSDAQ. The V and J ends lost 5 bases and 5 bases, in that order; junction bases with no gene match: 5. CDR3 size: 14 residues. This chain's CDR3 is CASSVGLADNEQFF. The DNA for the CDR3 is TGTGCCAGCAGCGTCGGACTAGCCGACAATGAGCAGTTCTTC. Filled out from reference TRBV7-4 and TRBJ2-1, the complete variable domain reads GAGVSQSPRYKVAKRGRDVALRCDSISGHVTLYWYRQTLGQGSEVLTYSQSDAQRDKSGRPSGRFSAERPERSVSTLKIQRTEQGDSAVYLCASSVGLADNEQFFGPGTRLTVL.

This clonotype appeared a few times. The V and J genes are TRBV29-1 and TRBJ2-7, with a weak D call TRBD2 (5 bases). The CDR3 contains 14 residues. From germline, CDR1 is SQVTM and CDR2 ANQGSEA. Trimming stripped 5 bases from V and 0 bases from J, with 14 bases between. CDR3 sequence: CSVSLGRGSYEQYF. CDR3 coding DNA: TGCAGCGTTTCCTTAGGACGGGGCTCCTACGAGCAGTACTTC.

V and J are TRBV7-2 and TRBJ2-7; 7 nucleotides line up with TRBD1. V trimming: 5 bases; J trimming: 1 base; junction bases outside the gene matches: 8. Germline V gene lookup returns CDR1 SGHTA and CDR2 FQGNSA. The CDR3 sequence is 15 residues long. For the CDR3, the DNA is TGTGCCAGCAGCCGAGACAGGGCCACTTCCTACGAGCAGTACTTC. Its protein is CASSRDRATSYEQYF.

This rearrangement joins TRBV6-6 to TRBJ2-2; D is unresolved. The V gene lost 6 bases and the J gene lost 6 bases, with 8 bases spanning the gap. The CDR3 covers 12 residues. From germline, CDR1 is MNHNY and CDR2 SVGAGI (reference sequence). In nucleotides, the CDR3 is TGTGCCAGCAGGACCAGCGCCGGGGAGCTGTTTTTT. Translating it yields CASRTSAGELFF.

CDR3 in DNA: TGTGCCAGCAGCCAGGGTTACCATAATTCACCCCTCCACTTT. This encodes CASSQGYHNSPLHF. The chain is built from TRBV7-2 and TRBJ1-6; D might be TRBD1 (5 bases). V lost 5 bases and J lost 5, with 10 bases in between. The CDR3 spans 14 residues. Germline V gene lookup returns CDR1 SGHTA and CDR2 FQGNSA.

This sequence joins TRBV12-3 or TRBV12-4 and TRBJ2-1; the match to TRBD1 covers 7 bases. V gave up 4 bases and J gave up 5 bases; unmatched junction bases: 11. The CDR3 totals 16 residues. The CDR3: CASSSHRGQNDNEQFF. DNA of the CDR3: TGTGCCAGCAGTTCCCACAGGGGACAGAACGACAATGAGCAGTTCTTC.

This clonotype has just a few counts. The chain joins TRBV5-5 to TRBJ2-2, with D perhaps assigned TRBD1 or TRBD2 (5 bases each). Germline V gives CDR1 SGHKS, CDR2 YYEKEE (reference sequence). CDR3 length equals 14 residues. V was clipped by 4 bases and J by 5 bases, with 12 bases between them. For the CDR3, the DNA is TGTGCCAGCAGCCGGGACCTTGCTACCGGGGAGCTGTTTTTT. This encodes CASSRDLATGELFF.

The chain combines TRBV18 with TRBJ2-5; D unresolved. Germline V CDR1 and CDR2: KGHSH, LQKENI. V was cut by 4 bases and J by 5 bases, with 11 bases left in between. CDR3 length equals 13 residues. CDR3 loop: CASSQSFGETQYF. In DNA, the CDR3 is TGTGCCAGCTCACAAAGTTTTGGCGAGACCCAGTACTTC.

This clonotype was seen many times. This chain connects TRBV7-2 to TRBJ2-6, with 8 bases lining up with TRBD1. The CDR3 runs to 19 residues. Trimming cost V 2 bases and J 0 bases; bases outside gene matches: 9. Germline V gives CDR1 SGHTA, CDR2 FQGNSA. CDR3: CASSLFMTGVLSGANVLTF. The CDR3 nucleotides read TGTGCCAGCAGCTTATTTATGACAGGGGTCCTCTCTGGGGCCAACGTCCTGACTTTC.